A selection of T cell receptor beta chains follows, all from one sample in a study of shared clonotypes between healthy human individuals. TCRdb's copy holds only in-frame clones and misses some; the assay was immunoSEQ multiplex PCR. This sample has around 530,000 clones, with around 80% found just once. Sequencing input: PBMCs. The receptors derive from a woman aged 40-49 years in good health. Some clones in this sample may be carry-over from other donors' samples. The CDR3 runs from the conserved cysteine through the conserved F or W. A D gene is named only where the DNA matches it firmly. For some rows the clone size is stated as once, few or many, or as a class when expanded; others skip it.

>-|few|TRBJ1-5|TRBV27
CASSQQGLEPQHF
TGTGCCAGCAGTCAGCAGGGTTTGGAGCCCCAGCATTTT
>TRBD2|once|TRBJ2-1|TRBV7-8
CASSPVGGRAVTGIGQFF
TGTGCCAGCAGCCCAGTGGGCGGGAGGGCCGTTACCGGTATCGGGCAGTTCTTC
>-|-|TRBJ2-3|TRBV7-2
CASSLVGFADTQYF
TGTGCCAGCAGCTTAGTGGGGTTTGCAGATACGCAGTATTTT
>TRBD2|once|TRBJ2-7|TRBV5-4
CASSLGLAGEQYF
TGTGCCAGCAGCTTGGGACTAGCGGGCGAGCAGTACTTC
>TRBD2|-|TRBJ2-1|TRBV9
CASSAGSGRQFF
TGTGCCAGCAGCGCGGGAAGCGGGAGACAGTTCTTC
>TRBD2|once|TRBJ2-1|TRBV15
CATSSPGLAGSSEQFF
TGTGCCACCAGCAGTCCGGGACTAGCGGGTTCCAGTGAGCAGTTCTTC
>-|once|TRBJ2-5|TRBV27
CASRGTGERLVTQYF
TGTGCCTCACGGGGGACCGGGGAAAGACTGGTGACCCAGTACTTC
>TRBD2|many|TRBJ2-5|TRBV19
CASSAGLAEETQYF
TGTGCCAGTAGTGCGGGACTAGCGGAAGAGACCCAGTACTTC
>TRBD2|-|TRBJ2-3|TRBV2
CASQAGGPLLDTQYF
TGTGCCAGCCAAGCGGGAGGGCCTCTCTTGGATACGCAGTATTTT
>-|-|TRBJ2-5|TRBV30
CAWGTGGQETQYF
TGTGCCTGGGGGACTGGGGGACAAGAGACCCAGTACTTC
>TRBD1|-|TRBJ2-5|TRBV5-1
CASSISGTGVETQYF
TGCGCCAGCAGCATCTCCGGGACAGGGGTAGAGACCCAGTACTTC
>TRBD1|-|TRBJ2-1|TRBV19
CATDRGDNEQFF
TGTGCCACGGACAGGGGAGACAATGAGCAGTTCTTC
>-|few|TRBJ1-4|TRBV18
CASSPGYGEKLFF
TGTGCCAGCTCACCCGGGTATGGAGAAAAACTGTTTTTT
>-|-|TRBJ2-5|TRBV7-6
CASSLGIVGVQETQYF
TGTGCCAGCAGCTTAGGTATAGTCGGGGTCCAAGAGACCCAGTACTTC
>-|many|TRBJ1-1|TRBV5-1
CASSLTTQNTEAFF
TGCGCCAGCAGCTTGACCACCCAGAACACTGAAGCTTTCTTT
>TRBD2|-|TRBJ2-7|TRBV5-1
CASSSLGTTYEQYF
TGCGCCAGCAGCTCCCTCGGGACTACCTACGAGCAGTACTTC
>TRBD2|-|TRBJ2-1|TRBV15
CATSPRLAEGDEQFF
TGTGCCACCAGCCCACGACTAGCGGAGGGCGATGAGCAGTTCTTC
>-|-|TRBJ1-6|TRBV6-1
CASSGESYNSPLHF
TGTGCCAGCAGCGGGGAATCCTATAATTCACCCCTCCACTTT
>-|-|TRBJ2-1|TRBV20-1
CSQDLYNEQFF
TGCAGCCAGGACCTTTACAATGAGCAGTTCTTC
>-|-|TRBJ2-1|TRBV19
CASSVGHEQFF
TGTGCCAGTAGTGTAGGTCATGAGCAGTTCTTC
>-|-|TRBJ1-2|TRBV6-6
CASQRGSTDGYTF
TGTGCCAGCCAAAGGGGTTCTACGGACGGCTACACCTTC
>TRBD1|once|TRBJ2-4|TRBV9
CASSVDIGGRNIQYF
TGTGCCAGCAGCGTAGATATAGGGGGCAGGAACATTCAGTACTTC
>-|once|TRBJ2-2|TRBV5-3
CARSLDRDGTGELFF
TGTGCCAGAAGCTTGGACAGGGACGGCACCGGGGAGCTGTTTTTT
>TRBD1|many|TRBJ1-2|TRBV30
CAWSDSHRGSNYGYTF
TGTGCCTGGAGTGACTCCCACAGGGGTTCTAACTATGGCTACACCTTC
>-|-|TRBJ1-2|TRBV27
CASSSRDGYTF
TGTGCCAGCAGTTCACGGGATGGCTACACCTTC
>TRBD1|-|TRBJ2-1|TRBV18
CASSLTPGQGINEQFF
TGTGCCAGCTCACTAACTCCGGGACAGGGGATCAATGAGCAGTTCTTC
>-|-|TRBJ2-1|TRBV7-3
CASSETRWSDEQFF
TGTGCCAGCAGCGAGACTAGGTGGAGCGATGAGCAGTTCTTC
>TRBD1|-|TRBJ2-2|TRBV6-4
CASRRQGETGELFF
TGTGCCAGCAGGCGGCAGGGGGAGACCGGGGAGCTGTTTTTT
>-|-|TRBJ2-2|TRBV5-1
CASSLRDTTGELFF
TGCGCCAGCAGCCTCCGGGACACTACCGGGGAGCTGTTTTTT
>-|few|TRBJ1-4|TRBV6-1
CASSEIDGGYEKLFF
TGTGCCAGCAGTGAAATAGATGGGGGGTACGAAAAACTGTTTTTT
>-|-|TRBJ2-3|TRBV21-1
CASSGWTATDTQYF
TGTGCCAGCAGCGGCTGGACAGCCACAGATACGCAGTATTTT
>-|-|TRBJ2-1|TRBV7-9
CASSFAGSSYNEQFF
TGTGCCAGCAGCTTCGCGGGGAGCTCCTACAATGAGCAGTTCTTC
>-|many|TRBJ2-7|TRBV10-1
CASSEYPDTNSYEQYF
TGCGCCAGCAGTGAGTATCCGGACACGAACTCCTACGAGCAGTACTTC
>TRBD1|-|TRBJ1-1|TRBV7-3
CASSLGGQFAEAFF
TGTGCCAGCAGCTTAGGGGGACAGTTTGCTGAAGCTTTCTTT
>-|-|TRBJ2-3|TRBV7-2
CASSLPTDTQYF
TGTGCCAGCAGCTTGCCCACAGATACGCAGTATTTT
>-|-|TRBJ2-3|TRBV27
CASSLFFPDTQYF
TGTGCCAGCAGTTTATTTTTCCCAGATACGCAGTATTTT